The 18 T cell receptor beta chains given below trace back to one sample, sequenced in a study of T cells in localized non-small cell lung cancer. Data came from immunoSEQ multiplex PCR; TCRdb stores just in-frame clones and leaves some out. The sample has 31,000 or so clones, roughly nine tenths seen once. The sample in question was peripheral blood, obtained before any cancer treatment. The receptors here all came from a female donor at least 60 years old with stage I lung adenocarcinoma.

The genes are TRBV28 and TRBJ2-1, with TRBD2 matching 7 bases. Germline V lookup: CDR1 MDHEN, CDR2 SYDVKM. CDR3 length: 15 residues. The CDR3 DNA reads as TGTTACTCAGCGGGGAGGGGCCACAGACACAATGAGCAGTTCTTC. Residues: CYSAGRGHRHNEQFF.

This chain joins TRBV7-2 and TRBJ1-5; no definite D call. Germline CDR1 and CDR2: SGHTA and FQGNSA. V was pared by 1 base and J by 5 bases, with 6 bases between. CDR3 length equals 13 residues. The CDR3 spells CASSLGRDQPQHF. Here the CDR3 DNA reads TGTGCCAGCAGCTTAGGAAGGGATCAGCCCCAGCATTTT. Variable domain in full (rest from reference TRBV7-2 and TRBJ1-5): GAGVSQSPSNKVTEKGKDVELRCDPISGHTALYWYRQSLGQGLEFLIYFQGNSAPDKSGLPSDRFSAERTGGSVSTLTIQRTQQEDSAVYLCASSLGRDQPQHFGDGTRLSIL.

V is TRBV7-6 and J is TRBJ2-5; D may be TRBD1 or TRBD2 (6 bases each). The germline V and J ends were trimmed by 6 bases and 4 bases, with 12 bases remaining between them. The CDR3 has 13 residues. Germline CDR1 SGHVS, CDR2 FNYEAQ. The CDR3 DNA is TGTGCCAGCAGTGGACCGGGGGCAGAGACCCAGTACTTC. Amino acid sequence: CASSGPGAETQYF.

The chain carries TRBV29-1 and TRBJ2-1; D call uncertain. The CDR3 extends over 14 amino acids. V shed 5 bases and J shed 8 bases, with 19 bases lying between them. Germline lookup yields CDR1 SQVTM and CDR2 ANQGSEA. This CDR3 is CSVIIPGPWDEQFF. CDR3 nucleotide sequence: TGCAGCGTTATAATCCCGGGTCCGTGGGATGAGCAGTTCTTC.

This chain uses TRBV10-2 with TRBJ2-7; D may match TRBD1 or TRBD2 (5 bases each). This CDR3 has 16 amino acids. V was trimmed by 2 bases and J by 2 bases, leaving 16 bases between them. Germline CDR1 WSHSY, CDR2 SAAADI. The CDR3 DNA is TGCGCCAGCAGTGAGGACGGGGCAGGGAATCCCTACGAGCAGTACTTC. Residues: CASSEDGAGNPYEQYF.

V is TRBV7-2 and J is TRBJ2-3; D gene uncertain. Germline loops: CDR1 SGHTA, CDR2 FQGNSA. The CDR3 length is 13 residues. Deletions cut 1 base from V and 7 bases from J, with 9 bases between. The CDR3, as DNA: TGTGCCAGCAGCTTAGGGCAAGAAAATACGCAGTATTTT. This sequence encodes CASSLGQENTQYF.

The CDR3: CASSIGSPETQYF. For the CDR3, the DNA is TGTGCCAGTAGTATCGGCAGTCCGGAGACCCAGTACTTC. The chain has TRBV19 and TRBJ2-5; D is unclear. There are 13 residues in the CDR3. Between the trimmed V and J ends, which lost 3 bases and 5 bases, there was a span of 10 bases. Germline V CDR1 and CDR2: LNHDA, SQIVND (reference sequence).

This chain connects TRBV4-3 to TRBJ2-7; perhaps TRBD2 as D (6 bases). This CDR3 is built from 14 residues. The germline V gene has CDR1 LGHNA and CDR2 YSLEER. Trimming cost V 1 base and J 1 base, with 8 bases left between them. The CDR3 coding sequence is TGCGCCAGCAGCCAAGGACTAGTATCCTACGAGCAGTACTTC. Its translation: CASSQGLVSYEQYF.

The chain links TRBV6-1 to TRBJ2-7; 7 bases match TRBD2. CDR3 size: 14 residues. Germline CDR1 reads MNHNS; CDR2 reads SASEGT. Trimming removed 9 bases from V and 2 bases from J; junction bases left unmatched: 10. CDR3 nucleotides: TGTGCCAGTGAAACGGGAGGACTAGCCTACGAGCAGTACTTC. This sequence encodes CASETGGLAYEQYF.

This chain links TRBV7-2 with TRBJ2-7; TRBD2 matches at 7 bases. V trimming: 0 bases; J trimming: 3 bases; junction bases outside the gene matches: 11. Germline V CDR1 and CDR2: SGHTA, FQGNSA. This CDR3 spans 17 amino acids. In nucleotides, the CDR3 is TGTGCCAGCAGCTTAGCGGGCGGGGGACGTAGGCGCTACGAGCAGTACTTC. Encoded protein: CASSLAGGGRRRYEQYF.

J is TRBJ1-2 and V is TRBV19, with no clear D. Germline CDR1 is LNHDA and CDR2 is SQIVND (reference sequence). Trimming took 3 bases from V and 3 from J, leaving 8 bases between them. This CDR3 has 13 residues. CDR3 sequence: CASSMRQDYGYTF. The CDR3 coding sequence is TGTGCCAGTAGTATGCGACAAGACTATGGCTACACCTTC.

The rearrangement uses TRBV29-1 and TRBJ1-1; no firm D call. CDR1 and CDR2 (germline): SQVTM, ANQGSEA. The CDR3 runs to 12 residues. The V and J ends lost 5 bases and 4 bases respectively, with 11 bases between them. As DNA, the CDR3 is TGCAGCGTTCTTAAGGCCGGCACTGAAGCTTTCTTT. This sequence encodes CSVLKAGTEAFF.

V gene TRBV11-3 combines with J gene TRBJ2-1, with 8 bases aligning to TRBD2. J gave up 8 bases and V 2 bases, and 5 bases lay outside the gene matches. The CDR3 has 14 amino acids. From germline, CDR1 is SGHNT and CDR2 YENEEA. CDR3 amino acids: CASSLRTSRDEQFF. CDR3 bases: TGTGCCAGCAGCTTAAGGACTAGCCGGGATGAGCAGTTCTTC.

This chain links TRBV5-8 with TRBJ1-2, with a weak D call TRBD1 (6 bases). CDR1 SGHTS and CDR2 YDEGEE come from the germline V gene. Trimming cost V 1 base and J 5 bases, with 12 bases left between them. The CDR3 contains 14 residues. CDR3 loop: CASSLQGRGYGYTF. DNA of the CDR3: TGTGCCAGCAGCTTGCAGGGGAGGGGTTATGGCTACACCTTC.

For the CDR3, the DNA is TGTGCCAGCAGCTTAGCCGGGACTAGCGGCCCCTCCTACAATGAGCAGTTCTTC. Its protein is CASSLAGTSGPSYNEQFF. The V and J genes are TRBV14 and TRBJ2-1, with 11 bases aligning to TRBD2. Germline CDR1 and CDR2: SGHDN and FVKESK. The CDR3 has 18 residues. The junction had 9 bases not matched to a gene; V was cut back by 5 bases and J by 0 bases.

V usage is TRBV5-6 and J usage is TRBJ2-5; D is ambiguous. With 2 bases removed from V and 3 bases from J, the gap between germline ends came to 11 bases. The germline CDR1 and CDR2 sequences are SGHDT and YYEEEE. The CDR3 covers 14 residues. The CDR3 nucleotides read TGTGCCAGCAGCTTATGGGGTCCCAAAGAGACCCAGTACTTC. It specifies CASSLWGPKETQYF.

J is TRBJ2-1 and V is TRBV7-9, with TRBD2 matching over 8 bases. Germline V gene lookup returns CDR1 SEHNR and CDR2 FQNEAQ (reference sequence). The length of the CDR3 is 14 residues. The J segment lost 3 bases and the V segment lost 5 bases, leaving 3 bases of the junction unmatched. CDR3 nucleotides: TGTGCCAGCAGCCCGCGGGGGGTCTACAATGAGCAGTTCTTC. The encoded protein is CASSPRGVYNEQFF.

The chain recombines TRBV27 with TRBJ2-1, with D tentatively TRBD2 (5 bases). Germline V gene lookup returns CDR1 MNHEY and CDR2 SMNVEV (reference sequence). The CDR3 extends over 12 amino acids. V lost 4 bases to trimming and J lost 13 bases, with 14 bases between them. In DNA form, the CDR3 reads TGTGCCAGCAGTTCTACTAGTGTTCTACAGTTCTTC. It encodes CASSSTSVLQFF.